This TCR beta chain was identified in a study of vaccination effects on CD4 cells after COVID-19. Study-wide context: Sampling occurred a median 72 days post second dose, range 14 to 241.

CDR1 MNHNS and CDR2 SASEGT come from the germline V gene. CDR3 length equals 14 residues. Trimming removed 3 bases from V and 3 bases from J; junction bases left unmatched: 5. Of note for this clone: The antigen remains unidentified.

Generated by immunoSEQ multiplex PCR, the TCRdb table keeps only in-frame clones and is missing some. The sample has about 14,000 clones, 72% seen once. ViraFEST expansion of antigen-specific CD4+ T cells with viral peptide pools preceded sequencing. Having been cultured for about ten days, the cells underwent CD4+ T cell isolation. As their vaccination, participants received two doses of either BNT162b2 or mRNA-1273. Neither prior SARS-CoV-2 infection nor positive nucleocapsid antibodies were present in the vaccine recipients. On day 3 and again on day 7, half the medium was replaced with IL-2 medium.

This specimen was CD4+ T cells from PBMCs cultured with SARS-CoV-2 spike peptides, taken after COVID-19 vaccination. The sequence derives from a human donor who received a COVID-19 vaccine. This chain uses TRBV6-1 with TRBJ2-7; 7 positions agree with TRBD1. CDR3 residues: CASSDPGQLYEQYF. The CDR3 DNA reads TGTGCCAGCAGTGACCCGGGACAGCTCTACGAGCAGTACTTC.